The entry that follows covers one T cell receptor beta chain sequence. Its antigen is not yet known. Per-base qualities were not stored, and no clone one base away is much larger. The germline V and J ends show losses of 0 bases and 9 bases respectively, and no gene match explains 4 bases of the junction. Taken from cysteine to phenylalanine, the CDR3 has 14 residues. Kept here is only the CDR3 DNA, which spans 42 bases and is read in frame from base 1. The CDR1 and CDR2 encoded by the germline V gene are MNHEY and SVGAGI. The data were obtained in a study of cytomegalovirus exposure and HLA in healthy donors (TCRdb year 2017). For context, the study as a whole: In an earlier analysis of around 540 of the donors, approximately 300 Gb of sequence data and 117 million unique TCR beta sequences from about 179 million T cells were reported. An early release covering roughly 600 HLA-typed donors comprised around 300 gigabases of sequencing data and tens of millions of unique TCR sequences. Among the roughly 390 genotyped donors, roughly 80% belonged to the genetic ancestry cluster associated with self-reported Caucasian donors. The aim of the study was to test whether cataloging public T cell receptors could identify signatures of past pathogen exposure. The study used immunosequencing to profile the T cell repertoires of under 700 subjects and linked those repertoires to cytomegalovirus serostatus. Besides the first cohort of 550 to 750 subjects, a separate validation cohort made up of roughly 120 different subjects was used. The study combined high-throughput TCR immunosequencing, statistical association of individual TCRs with disease status, and machine learning to predict cytomegalovirus infection status. A later analysis re-analyzed previously published TCR beta repertoires from 600 to 850 donors and added high-resolution HLA genotyping to study TCR occurrence patterns. Rather than using new phenotypic data, the later analysis identified candidate immune exposures from TCR beta sequences and from how often those sequences occurred across donors. An earlier analysis of some 500 of the donors used high-throughput TCR beta sequencing to judge whether each TCR beta V gene segment behaved as functional or pseudogenic. Alongside the repertoire data, information on donor age, sex, ethnicity and CMV serostatus was compiled. Genome-wide SNP genotypes for about 55% of the roughly 670 donors were used in a later genetic analysis, which treated that subset as a discovery cohort. All discovery cohort repertoires had been generated on a single sequencing platform. Both class I and class II loci were covered by HLA typing, at four-digit resolution. The number of donors typed differed by locus, with 629-630 for A, B, C, DRB1 and DQB1, around 500 for DQA1, about 610 for DPA1, and 450 to 480 for DPB1. Roughly 5 DR-DQ haplotypes were treated as single units for association and clustering because of strong linkage in the cohort. Among a few hundred genotyped donors of the cohort, an average of approximately 240,000 unique TCR beta nucleotide sequences were sequenced per donor, roughly 18% of them non-productive. The paper's findings and limits, for the study overall: An earlier analysis of approximately 600 of the donors showed that most TCR beta V segments appeared in productive rearrangements either about 87% or about 30% of the time, which broadly matched IMGT annotations. Sequencing depth was assumed to be roughly uniform across donors in the presence/absence analyses, though that assumption may not hold. Immune exposure information for the cohort was limited to CMV serostatus. Because HLA typing was missing for some donors at each locus, association tests included only the typed subset. A further reported finding was that TCR beta sequences accurately predicted the HLA-A and HLA-B alleles for most subjects in the first cohort. Because counts were too low, seventeen rarely observed V segments, including chromosome 9 orphons, were excluded from the earlier analysis of 587 of the donors. This cohort had only TCR beta chains sequenced, and the lack of alpha or paired-chain data limited which features could be detected. Correlated functional status among segregating V segments might be attributable to linkage disequilibrium, but an unknown experimental factor could not be ruled out. According to a later analysis, parvovirus B19, influenza, CMV and Epstein-Barr virus appeared linked to several top co-occurrence clusters. Because the 87-base-pair reads could not distinguish some IMGT-functional V segments, including TRBV6-2 and TRBV6-3, those segments were excluded. The sequencing pipeline was judged likely to have produced a cluster of highly shared sequence variants as a technical artifact. In a later genetic analysis, fewer N-insertions in productive TCRs were reported among donors in an Asian-associated ancestry cluster than the roughly 700-donor mean. Across donors, most TCR sequences were observed very rarely, whereas some public TCRs were present in many individuals. In a later analysis, most CMV-associated TCR beta chains were found to appear HLA-restricted, with HLA associations seemingly driven largely by CMV exposure. At a false discovery rate of 0.05, a later analysis linked 16,951 TCR beta sequences to specific HLA alleles. The classifier was reported to diagnose cytomegalovirus status with high specificity and sensitivity in both the original cohort and the validation cohort. Assigning TCR associations to individual alleles was difficult when HLA alleles, especially DR and DQ, strongly co-occurred. V-gene and J-gene trimming of TCR beta chains was associated with a missense DCLRE1C variant in a later genetic analysis, and the association was replicated in an independent cohort. In the study, about 150 TCR beta chains were listed as associated with cytomegalovirus. In a later analysis, TCR association rates were found to vary across HLA loci, with the most associated TCRs seen for DRB1 alleles and the fewest for HLA-C alleles. It was suggested by the authors that the approach could potentially be generalized to other disease states and immunological phenotypes. A few of the identified cytomegalovirus-associated TCR beta chains were confirmed in vitro to be specific for cytomegalovirus antigens. In a later analysis, HLA-associated TCR beta chains were found to be more clonally expanded and to have lower generation probabilities than equally common non-associated chains.

In total, over 600 healthy bone marrow donors made up the cohort. At the time of sampling, every cohort member was nominally healthy, though immune exposures that went unrecorded were likely present. The donor tested CMV seropositive, placing the donor among the 289 seropositive members of the cohort. A peripheral blood sample was provided by each donor, and peripheral blood mononuclear cells were used for TCR beta sequencing. Genomic DNA was extracted from the blood cell samples with the Qiagen DNeasy Blood Extraction Kit. The method behind the library was the immunoSEQ multiplex PCR assay. For the multiplex PCR, a mixture combining 60 forward primers for TCR Vbeta segments and 13 reverse primers for TCR Jbeta segments was used. The CDR3 region of rearranged TCR beta genes was amplified from genomic DNA by a multiplex PCR assay. Amplified TCR beta libraries were sequenced as 87-base-pair reads on the Illumina HiSeq System. The source study handled its data this way. In a later analysis, tens of millions of unique TCR beta chains were counted across the roughly 700 repertoires, and roughly 11 million of these chains were shared by at least two donors. A nearest-neighbor algorithm error-corrected the raw reads and collapsed the reads into unique sequences, merging closely related sequences to remove PCR and sequencing errors. V, D and J gene segments were assigned by aligning CDR3 sequences to IMGT reference sequences. For a sequence to be retained, a match of at least six nucleotides was required to both a V gene segment and a J gene segment. A rearrangement counted as productive if the CDR3 had no stop codons and remained in frame with V and J, and every other rearrangement counted as non-productive. Following IMGT convention, CDR3 was defined as the stretch from the second conserved V-encoded cysteine to the conserved J-encoded phenylalanine. In an earlier analysis of more than 550 of the donors, sequences lacking an unambiguous match to a single V gene segment were excluded. In an earlier analysis of approximately 500 of the donors, a V segment was called functional when productive rearrangements were above 56.7%, and segregating when the standard deviation between donors exceeded 5%. A statistical classification framework was developed to diagnose cytomegalovirus status using the catalog of TCR beta chain sequences. In a later analysis, TCR nucleotide sequences were compared against IMGT/GENE-DB human TR gene sequences so that V and J genes could be assigned. The TCRdist pipeline was used in a later analysis to assign CDR3 sequences and most-parsimonious VDJ recombination scenarios. A later analysis defined each TCR beta chain by its CDR3 amino acid sequence plus V-gene family, and excluded reads lacking a unique V-gene family. To address suspected cross-contamination and a sequencing artifact, a later analysis removed 592 highly shared, low-generation-probability nucleotide sequences. In a later analysis, a clonal expansion index was calculated for each public chain from normalized within-repertoire ranks of inferred template counts. A later analysis computed generation probabilities with a VDJ recombination model fitted to out-of-frame rearrangements, and checked the results against IGoR. A later analysis scored TCR-TCR, TCR-HLA and TCR-CMV co-occurrence with hypergeometric tests, applying a repertoire-size bias correction to TCR pairs. To estimate false discovery rates, a later analysis permuted the HLA or CMV assignments 20 times. In a later analysis, co-occurring TCRs were grouped using DBSCAN, and TCRdist sequence similarity was added for clustering within HLA-allele-positive subsets. Co-occurrence clustering excluded repertoires with fewer than 30,000 or more than 120,000 public chains, plus five with anomalous nucleotide sharing. TCRdb took over this immuneACCESS table, retaining in-frame rearrangements with V and J assigned. Such tables are incomplete; in checked studies, under half of the missing clones stem from an unresolved V gene, and the remainder is unexplained. The V and J calls and clone size are taken from that table; D and trimming were inferred from the DNA. In this sample the table shows about 130,000 clones, about 80% of which occur a single time. Approximately 11% of the sample lies in the top ten.

This clonotype was sampled from a young man in good health and CMV-seropositive. The source material was PBMCs. Rearrangement joined TRBV6-5 to TRBJ2-1, and TRBD2 aligns with 8 junction nucleotides. The CDR3 protein: CASSYSGGGPEQFF. The sequenced DNA is TGTGCCAGCAGTTACTCGGGCGGGGGGCCTGAGCAGTTCTTC.